The 30 T cell receptor beta chains listed next were all sequenced from one sample in a study of cytomegalovirus exposure and HLA in healthy donors. PCR involved 60 Vbeta and 13 Jbeta primers. The method was immunoSEQ multiplex PCR; TCRdb's version includes in-frame clones alone and lacks a portion of them. The data hold around 130,000 clones, with around three quarters observed a single time. What was sequenced was PBMCs. The receptors were sampled from a woman in her forties or fifties in good health and CMV-seronegative.

The chain recombines TRBV2 with TRBJ2-7; D possibly corresponds to TRBD1 (6 bases). This CDR3 region has 13 residues. Germline V gene data show CDR1 as SNHLY and CDR2 as FYNNEI. The germline V and J ends were trimmed by 7 bases and 2 bases, with 12 bases remaining between them. The CDR3 DNA is TGTGCCAGCACCCAGGGGACACCCTACGAGCAGTACTTC. Translating it yields CASTQGTPYEQYF.

The CDR3 is CASSPVRGFNTEAFF. The CDR3 nucleotides are TGTGCCAGCAGCCCAGTCAGGGGGTTCAACACTGAAGCTTTCTTT. The V and J genes are TRBV7-9 and TRBJ1-1; 7 positions match TRBD1. The trim removed 5 bases at V and 2 bases at J, leaving 8 bases unmatched. Germline V gene data show CDR1 as SEHNR and CDR2 as FQNEAQ (reference sequence). This CDR3 region has 15 residues.

The chain is built from TRBV6-5 and TRBJ1-5; weak D call: TRBD1 (6 bases). Germline V lookup: CDR1 MNHEY, CDR2 SVGAGI. This CDR3 region has 13 residues. Trimming removed 6 bases at V and 9 bases at J, with 15 bases between. Written as DNA, the CDR3 is TGTGCCAGCAGCCCAGGACAGTTCGGGCCCCAGCATTTT. Translated, it gives CASSPGQFGPQHF.

The chain carries TRBV19 and TRBJ1-5; D is uncertain. Looked up from germline, CDR1 is LNHDA and CDR2 is SQIVND (reference sequence). The CDR3 consists of 14 residues. Trimming stripped 3 bases from V and 4 bases from J, with 10 bases between. The CDR3 DNA reads TGTGCCAGTAGTATCTCCCTAAATAATCAGCCCCAGCATTTT. Its protein product is CASSISLNNQPQHF.

This clone was found once. The rearrangement links TRBV7-9 to TRBJ1-1, with D perhaps matching TRBD1 (5 bases). The V and J ends lost 3 bases and 8 bases respectively, with 10 bases between them. The CDR3 loop spans 12 amino acids. Germline assignment: CDR1 SEHNR and CDR2 FQNEAQ (reference sequence). The CDR3 DNA is TGTGCCAGCAGCTTTCCTCAGGGAGAAGCTTTCTTT. Its protein is CASSFPQGEAFF.

This chain joins TRBV18 and TRBJ2-1; tentatively, D is TRBD2 (5 bases). CDR1 is KGHSH, CDR2 LQKENI, per germline. V shed 3 bases and J shed 4 bases, with 13 bases lying between them. The CDR3 has 15 residues. This chain's CDR3 is CASSPPGNQYNEQFF. In DNA form, the CDR3 reads TGTGCCAGCTCACCCCCGGGAAACCAATACAATGAGCAGTTCTTC. The variable domain in full, with the rest retrieved from reference TRBV18 and TRBJ2-1, is NAGVMQNPRHLVRRRGQEARLRCSPMKGHSHVYWYRQLPEEGLKFMVYLQKENIIDESGMPKERFSAEFPKEGPSILRIQQVVRGDSAAYFCASSPPGNQYNEQFFGPGTRLTVL.

The chain employs TRBV29-1 and TRBJ2-1; 10 nucleotides align to TRBD2. Germline CDR1 and CDR2: SQVTM and ANQGSEA. J lost 3 bases, V lost 5 bases, and 1 base had no gene match. The CDR3 totals 13 residues. For the CDR3, the DNA is TGCAGCGTTACTAGCGGGAACTACAATGAGCAGTTCTTC. Encoded protein: CSVTSGNYNEQFF.

The chain links TRBV9 to TRBJ2-7; TRBD1 is a possible D gene (6 bases). The V and J ends lost 4 bases and 5 bases respectively, with 16 bases between them. The CDR3 spans 14 residues. Germline loops: CDR1 SGDLS, CDR2 YYNGEE. For the CDR3, the DNA is TGTGCCAGCAGCCTAAGGGGGTTCGGCGACGAGCAGTACTTC. Its protein product is CASSLRGFGDEQYF.

The genes are TRBV19 and TRBJ2-5; D gene unclear. CDR1 LNHDA and CDR2 SQIVND come from the germline V gene (reference sequence). Trimming left V 5 bases short and J 2 bases short, with 15 bases between. The CDR3 has 15 residues. The CDR3 loop reads CASSSLGGRQETQYF. The CDR3 DNA follows: TGTGCCAGTAGTTCCCTAGGCGGCAGACAAGAGACCCAGTACTTC.

This clone was picked up a small number of times. The rearrangement uses TRBV29-1 and TRBJ2-5, with 7 bases matching TRBD1. Trimming cost V 6 bases and J 0 bases; bases outside gene matches: 1. CDR1 and CDR2 (germline): SQVTM, ANQGSEA. The CDR3 contains 12 residues. CDR3 sequence (DNA): TGCAGCGTCAGGGGGTACCAAGAGACCCAGTACTTC. Translated: CSVRGYQETQYF.

V usage is TRBV29-1 and J usage is TRBJ2-1, with 9 bases identical to TRBD2. Germline V gene data show CDR1 as SQVTM and CDR2 as ANQGSEA. The length of the CDR3 is 12 residues. The CDR3 sequence: CSAGGPTNEQFF. CDR3 sequence (DNA): TGCAGTGCGGGAGGGCCGACCAATGAGCAGTTCTTC.

The gene calls are TRBV21-1 and TRBJ2-3; TRBD1 is taken as the D call from the table, unchecked against the DNA. TRBV21-1 represents a pseudogene. The CDR3 loop spans 17 amino acids. The DNA for the CDR3 is TGTGCCAGCAGCAGCTACGTGGAGTTACAGGGAACAGATACGCAGTATTTT. Protein product: CASSSYVELQGTDTQYF.

This rearrangement joins TRBV19 to TRBJ1-2, with TRBD1 as a possible D gene (6 bases). V lost 7 bases to trimming and J lost 0 bases, with 15 bases between them. Germline lookup yields CDR1 LNHDA and CDR2 SQIVND (reference sequence). This CDR3 comprises 15 residues. In nucleotides, the CDR3 is TGTGCCAGTACCAACAGGGCCTCAGCTAACTATGGCTACACCTTC. Translation: CASTNRASANYGYTF.

The rearrangement links TRBV27 to TRBJ1-2; weak D call: TRBD1 (6 bases). The length of the CDR3 is 18 residues. The germline gives CDR1 MNHEY, CDR2 SMNVEV (reference sequence). Trimming took 3 bases from V and 0 from J, leaving 20 bases between them. CDR3 loop: CASSFWSLNGQPNYGYTF. The CDR3, as DNA: TGTGCCAGCAGTTTCTGGTCCTTGAACGGACAGCCTAACTATGGCTACACCTTC.

Remarks on this clone: Germline is not matched at one junction end, which may reflect a read error. V usage is TRBV27 and J usage is TRBJ1-4, with a weak D call TRBD1 (6 bases). This CDR3 contains 15 residues. Germline loops: CDR1 MNHEY, CDR2 SMNVEV (reference sequence). This CDR3 reads CASPEGGGTNENLFF. The CDR3 coding sequence is TGTGCCAGCCCCGAGGGGGGGGGTACTAATGAAAACCTGTTTTTT.

The chain combines TRBV6-1 with TRBJ1-2, with no clear D. This CDR3 is 13 amino acids long. V was trimmed by 7 bases and J by 2 bases, leaving 11 bases between them. The germline V gene has CDR1 MNHNS and CDR2 SASEGT. The CDR3 DNA reads as TGTGCCAGCATGGCCGACGGGAACTATGGCTACACCTTC. This encodes CASMADGNYGYTF.

The chain carries TRBV29-1 and TRBJ1-1, with D possibly TRBD1 on 5 matching bases. Germline loops: CDR1 SQVTM, CDR2 ANQGSEA. The CDR3 contains 14 residues. Trimming removed 0 bases from V and 5 bases from J, with 13 bases in between. The CDR3 coding sequence is TGCAGCGTTGAAGATCTCAGGGTCAGGACTGAAGCTTTCTTT. Translation gives CSVEDLRVRTEAFF.

The chain couples TRBV7-2 to TRBJ2-7, with TRBD1 identical over 7 bases. The V gene end was trimmed by 4 bases and the J gene end by 6 bases; junction bases not matched to a gene: 6. CDR1 and CDR2 (germline): SGHTA, FQGNSA. The CDR3 covers 13 residues. The CDR3: CASSSGNRGEQYV. CDR3 nucleotide sequence: TGTGCCAGCAGCTCTGGGAACAGGGGCGAGCAGTACGTC.

The V call is TRBV28, the J call TRBJ2-1; 15 bases align to TRBD2. This CDR3 contains 16 residues. The J segment lost 10 bases and the V segment lost 8 bases, leaving 12 bases of the junction unmatched. Germline CDR1 reads MDHEN; CDR2 reads SYDVKM. The CDR3 region has the DNA TGTGCCAGCGGGGGACTAGCGGGAGGAGGCCGTCGGGAGCAGTTCTTC. Its translation: CASGGLAGGGRREQFF.

This clone was seen a handful of times. The genes are TRBV6-5 and TRBJ2-5; 10 nucleotides agree with TRBD1. J was trimmed by 5 bases and V by 5 bases; bases with no gene match: 8. The V gene's germline CDR1 is MNHEY and CDR2 SVGAGI. This CDR3 has 15 residues. The CDR3: CASSPLDRGRETQYF. CDR3 nucleotide sequence: TGTGCCAGCAGTCCTTTAGACAGGGGGCGCGAGACCCAGTACTTC.

The V gene is TRBV30, the J gene TRBJ2-1; a weak D match, TRBD1 (5 bases). There are 12 residues in the CDR3. Looked up from germline, CDR1 is GTSNPN and CDR2 is SVGIG (reference sequence). Trimming pared 1 base from V and 4 bases from J, leaving 5 bases between. The CDR3 reads CAWSAGYNEQFF. CDR3 sequence (DNA): TGTGCCTGGAGTGCAGGGTACAATGAGCAGTTCTTC.

A few counts support this clone. CDR3 in DNA: TGTGCCAGCAGCGCCCTACTAGGAATCGATGAGCAGTTCTTC. This codes for CASSALLGIDEQFF. The chain links TRBV7-9 to TRBJ2-1; possible D gene TRBD2, 5 bases. Germline V CDR1 and CDR2: SEHNR, FQNEAQ (reference sequence). The CDR3 runs to 14 residues. With 5 bases removed from V and 8 bases from J, the gap between germline ends came to 16 bases.

On this clone itself: Distinct nucleotide sequences in the sample also encode this CDR3. The chain uses TRBV18 and TRBJ2-1; maybe TRBD2 (6 bases). Germline V gene data show CDR1 as KGHSH and CDR2 as LQKENI. The CDR3 is 12 amino acids. Trimming shortened V by 6 bases and J by 6 bases, and 9 bases separated the two germline ends. In DNA form, the CDR3 reads TGTGCCAGCTCCCCCGGGGGCAATGAGCAGTTCTTC. Its translation: CASSPGGNEQFF.

There are a few counts of this clone. The CDR3 sequence: CASSQESTGAYEQYV. The CDR3 nucleotides read TGCGCCAGCAGCCAAGAGTCGACAGGGGCCTACGAGCAGTACGTC. The chain couples TRBV4-1 to TRBJ2-7, with 8 bases fitting TRBD1. The CDR3 length is 15 residues. The germline V gene has CDR1 MGHRA and CDR2 YSYEKL. J gave up 2 bases and V 0 bases, and 3 bases lay outside the gene matches.

The chain couples TRBV5-1 to TRBJ2-2; D perhaps matches TRBD1 (6 bases). V gave up 2 bases and J gave up 1 base, with 15 bases separating them. The CDR3 is made up of 17 amino acids. The germline V gene has CDR1 SGHRS and CDR2 YFSETQ. The DNA of the CDR3 is TGCGCCAGCAGCTTCCCCGCCGGGACATGGAACACCGGGGAGCTGTTTTTT. This gives the protein CASSFPAGTWNTGELFF.

The chain recombines TRBV10-3 with TRBJ1-1; the D gene is possibly TRBD1 (6 bases). Trimming took 2 bases from V and 4 from J, leaving 14 bases between them. CDR3 length equals 15 residues. Germline CDR1 reads ENHRY; CDR2 reads SYGVKD. CDR3 sequence reads: CAISERGPGGTEAFF. CDR3 DNA: TGTGCCATCAGTGAGCGGGGGCCGGGGGGCACTGAAGCTTTCTTT.

The CDR3 DNA sequence: TGCGCCAGCAGCTTGGCACAGGTCCACACTGAAGCTTTCTTT. Translation: CASSLAQVHTEAFF. J is TRBJ1-1 and V is TRBV5-1; D is perhaps TRBD1 (5 bases). This CDR3 region has 14 residues. CDR1 is SGHRS and CDR2 is YFSETQ in the germline V gene. The germline V and J ends were trimmed by 0 bases and 3 bases, with 9 bases remaining between them.

This clone occurred a few times. V and J are TRBV5-1 and TRBJ1-4, with 8 nucleotides matching TRBD1. This CDR3 has 17 amino acids. Losses at the gene ends were 4 bases for V and 4 bases for J; bases not matched to a gene: 12. CDR1 is SGHRS and CDR2 is YFSETQ in the germline V gene. The CDR3 region is CASSPGQGISGNEKLFF. Here the CDR3 DNA reads TGCGCCAGCAGCCCCGGACAGGGCATCAGCGGTAATGAAAAACTGTTTTTT. The full variable domain, completed using reference TRBV5-1 and TRBJ1-4, is KAGVTQTPRYLIKTRGQQVTLSCSPISGHRSVSWYQQTPGQGLQFLFEYFSETQRNKGNFPGRFSGRQFSNSRSEMNVSTLELGDSALYLCASSPGQGISGNEKLFFGSGTQLSVL.

In this sample, this clone turned up a few times. This sequence joins TRBV7-2 and TRBJ2-1; D might be TRBD2 (6 bases). With 6 bases removed from V and 14 bases from J, the gap between germline ends came to 14 bases. Germline V gene sequence: CDR1 SGHTA, CDR2 FQGNSA. This CDR3 contains 11 residues. CDR3 residues: CASRLGGGEFF. CDR3 sequence (DNA): TGTGCCAGCAGGCTGGGGGGTGGGGAGTTCTTC.

This sequence joins TRBV4-3 and TRBJ2-3; 10 bases align to TRBD2. The J segment lost 4 bases and the V segment lost 1 base, leaving 5 bases of the junction unmatched. The germline gives CDR1 LGHNA, CDR2 YSLEER. This CDR3 is 16 amino acids long. CDR3 sequence (DNA): TGCGCCAGCAGCCAAGGGCTAGCGGGAGTCTCAGATACGCAGTATTTT. Its protein is CASSQGLAGVSDTQYF.